This is a list of T cell receptor beta chains from one sample in a study of blood T cell repertoires in COVID-19. Data came from immunoSEQ multiplex PCR; TCRdb stores just in-frame clones and leaves some out. The sample consists of roughly 250,000 clones, approximately 85% of them appearing once. The sample comprised PBMCs or T cells enriched from blood (not recorded which). These receptors were collected from a woman aged 25 to 39 who had recovered from COVID-19. The CDR3 runs from the conserved cysteine through the conserved F or W. D genes are given only for firm matches. The size field is filled for only some rows; it gives once, few, many or a size class.

CDR3aa: CASSYSGQLREKLFF; CDR3nt: TGTGCCAGCAGTTACTCAGGACAGCTACGTGAAAAACTGTTTTTT; d_gene: .; j_gene: TRBJ1-4; v_gene: TRBV6-5; abundance: .
CDR3aa: CASAATGGNTIYF; CDR3nt: TGTGCCAGCGCTGCGACAGGGGGAAACACCATATATTTT; d_gene: TRBD1; j_gene: TRBJ1-3; v_gene: TRBV7-8; abundance: .
CDR3aa: CASSNSLLEQYF; CDR3nt: TGTGCCAGCAGTAACTCCCTCCTAGAGCAGTACTTC; d_gene: .; j_gene: TRBJ2-7; v_gene: TRBV25-1; abundance: few
CDR3aa: CASSERGGLGPYGYTF; CDR3nt: TGTGCCAGCAGTGAACGGGGGGGCCTGGGACCTTATGGCTACACCTTC; d_gene: .; j_gene: TRBJ1-2; v_gene: TRBV6-1; abundance: .
CDR3aa: CASSITTGGWTEAFF; CDR3nt: TGTGCCAGTAGTATCACCACAGGGGGTTGGACTGAAGCTTTCTTT; d_gene: TRBD1; j_gene: TRBJ1-1; v_gene: TRBV19; abundance: .
CDR3aa: CASSFQGASYEQYF; CDR3nt: TGCGCCAGCAGCTTTCAGGGGGCATCCTACGAGCAGTACTTC; d_gene: TRBD1; j_gene: TRBJ2-7; v_gene: TRBV5-1; abundance: few
CDR3aa: CATRGAGAHEQYF; CDR3nt: TGTGCCACCCGAGGGGCGGGGGCCCACGAGCAGTACTTC; d_gene: .; j_gene: TRBJ2-7; v_gene: TRBV19; abundance: once
CDR3aa: CASSNSESREVYQPQHF; CDR3nt: TGTGCCAGCAGCAATTCGGAATCCAGGGAGGTCTATCAGCCCCAGCATTTT; d_gene: .; j_gene: TRBJ1-5; v_gene: TRBV21-1; abundance: few
CDR3aa: CAWSVRRNEKLFF; CDR3nt: TGTGCCTGGAGTGTGAGGCGGAATGAAAAACTGTTTTTT; d_gene: .; j_gene: TRBJ1-4; v_gene: TRBV30; abundance: .
CDR3aa: CASSLRTSREKLFF; CDR3nt: TGCGCCAGCAGCCTTCGGACTTCACGGGAAAAACTGTTTTTT; d_gene: .; j_gene: TRBJ1-4; v_gene: TRBV5-1; abundance: .
CDR3aa: CASGPIDRATEAFF; CDR3nt: TGTGCCAGTGGCCCCATCGACAGGGCCACTGAAGCTTTCTTT; d_gene: TRBD1; j_gene: TRBJ1-1; v_gene: TRBV28; abundance: .
CDR3aa: CASSRTVTAGAEAFF; CDR3nt: TGTGCCAGCAGCCGTACCGTGACCGCAGGGGCTGAAGCTTTCTTT; d_gene: .; j_gene: TRBJ1-1; v_gene: TRBV7-9; abundance: .
CDR3aa: CASSLSPGELFF; CDR3nt: TGTGCCAGCAGTTTATCTCCCGGGGAGCTGTTTTTT; d_gene: .; j_gene: TRBJ2-2; v_gene: TRBV28; abundance: .
CDR3aa: CASSFLGQGKGYTF; CDR3nt: TGTGCCAGCAGCTTCCTAGGACAGGGGAAGGGCTACACCTTC; d_gene: TRBD1; j_gene: TRBJ1-2; v_gene: TRBV6-5; abundance: .
CDR3aa: CASTRQGGSSGYTF; CDR3nt: TGTGCCAGTACAAGACAGGGTGGGTCGTCTGGCTACACCTTC; d_gene: TRBD1; j_gene: TRBJ1-2; v_gene: TRBV6-5; abundance: .
CDR3aa: CASSLPARGGYTF; CDR3nt: TGTGCCAGCAGTCTTCCGGCTCGAGGTGGCTACACCTTC; d_gene: .; j_gene: TRBJ1-2; v_gene: TRBV28; abundance: .
CDR3aa: CATRANGRETQYF; CDR3nt: TGTGCCACCCGAGCCAACGGTCGAGAGACCCAGTACTTC; d_gene: .; j_gene: TRBJ2-5; v_gene: TRBV24-1; abundance: .
CDR3aa: CASSTGTGYEQYF; CDR3nt: TGTGCCAGCAGTACCGGGACAGGGTACGAGCAGTACTTC; d_gene: TRBD1; j_gene: TRBJ2-7; v_gene: TRBV12-3/TRBV12-4; abundance: .
CDR3aa: CSAFRDEQFF; CDR3nt: TGCAGTGCATTCCGTGATGAGCAGTTCTTC; d_gene: .; j_gene: TRBJ2-1; v_gene: TRBV20-1; abundance: .
CDR3aa: CASSQGGEKLFF; CDR3nt: TGTGCCAGCAGCCAGGGGGGGGAAAAACTGTTTTTT; d_gene: .; j_gene: TRBJ1-4; v_gene: TRBV3-1/TRBV3-2; abundance: .
CDR3aa: CSVGTEAYGYTF; CDR3nt: TGCAGCGTTGGGACTGAAGCCTATGGCTACACCTTC; d_gene: .; j_gene: TRBJ1-2; v_gene: TRBV29-1; abundance: once
CDR3aa: CASSLRDSRYGYTF; CDR3nt: TGTGCCAGCAGTTTAAGGGACAGCAGGTATGGCTACACCTTC; d_gene: TRBD1; j_gene: TRBJ1-2; v_gene: TRBV28; abundance: .
CDR3aa: CASSLQGTGYGYTF; CDR3nt: TGTGCCAGCTCACTACAGGGGACGGGCTATGGCTACACCTTC; d_gene: TRBD1; j_gene: TRBJ1-2; v_gene: TRBV18; abundance: .
CDR3aa: CASSATGTAAPRQFF; CDR3nt: TGTGCCAGCAGTGCCACCGGGACAGCGGCTCCGCGCCAGTTCTTC; d_gene: TRBD1; j_gene: TRBJ2-1; v_gene: TRBV27; abundance: .
CDR3aa: CASSWGLAGETQYF; CDR3nt: TGTGCCAGCAGCTGGGGACTAGCGGGGGAGACCCAGTACTTC; d_gene: TRBD2; j_gene: TRBJ2-5; v_gene: TRBV7-2; abundance: once
CDR3aa: CASRATGARNQPQHF; CDR3nt: TGTGCCAGCAGGGCTACAGGGGCACGCAATCAGCCCCAGCATTTT; d_gene: TRBD1; j_gene: TRBJ1-5; v_gene: TRBV6-5; abundance: .
CDR3aa: CASTNRVGTEAFF; CDR3nt: TGTGCCAGCACGAACAGGGTCGGCACTGAAGCTTTCTTT; d_gene: .; j_gene: TRBJ1-1; v_gene: TRBV6-5; abundance: .
CDR3aa: CASSLEASGRDTQYF; CDR3nt: TGTGCCAGCAGCTTGGAGGCTAGCGGGAGGGATACGCAGTATTTT; d_gene: TRBD2; j_gene: TRBJ2-3; v_gene: TRBV5-4; abundance: .
CDR3aa: CSSREAGEFNEQFF; CDR3nt: TGCAGCTCGCGGGAGGCGGGAGAGTTCAATGAGCAGTTCTTC; d_gene: TRBD2; j_gene: TRBJ2-1; v_gene: TRBV29-1; abundance: .
CDR3aa: CASSEPGPLGNTIYF; CDR3nt: TGTGCCAGCAGTGAGCCAGGGCCGCTTGGAAACACCATATATTTT; d_gene: .; j_gene: TRBJ1-3; v_gene: TRBV2; abundance: .
CDR3aa: CASNPRSGENNQPQHF; CDR3nt: TGTGCCAGCAACCCCCGGTCAGGGGAAAACAATCAGCCCCAGCATTTT; d_gene: .; j_gene: TRBJ1-5; v_gene: TRBV28; abundance: .
CDR3aa: CAISESNIAIGGEQFF; CDR3nt: TGTGCCATCAGTGAGTCTAATATTGCGATCGGCGGTGAGCAGTTCTTC; d_gene: .; j_gene: TRBJ2-1; v_gene: TRBV10-3; abundance: .
CDR3aa: CASREGFEAFF; CDR3nt: TGTGCCAGCAGGGAGGGCTTTGAAGCTTTCTTT; d_gene: .; j_gene: TRBJ1-1; v_gene: TRBV6-5; abundance: many
CDR3aa: CASSQVLQNTEAFF; CDR3nt: TGCGCCAGCAGCCAAGTTTTACAGAACACTGAAGCTTTCTTT; d_gene: .; j_gene: TRBJ1-1; v_gene: TRBV4-1; abundance: .
CDR3aa: CASITEILTEAFF; CDR3nt: TGTGCCAGCATAACCGAGATCCTCACTGAAGCTTTCTTT; d_gene: .; j_gene: TRBJ1-1; v_gene: TRBV28; abundance: few
CDR3aa: CASSEGSGANYGYTF; CDR3nt: TGTGCCAGCAGTGAAGGGTCAGGGGCGAACTATGGCTACACCTTC; d_gene: .; j_gene: TRBJ1-2; v_gene: TRBV16; abundance: once
CDR3aa: CASSPDRVGANQPQHF; CDR3nt: TGTGCCAGCAGCCCCGACAGGGTGGGGGCCAATCAGCCCCAGCATTTT; d_gene: TRBD1; j_gene: TRBJ1-5; v_gene: TRBV7-9; abundance: .
CDR3aa: CASSQDLGPRDSEQFF; CDR3nt: TGTGCCAGCAGCCAAGATCTAGGGCCCCGGGATAGTGAGCAGTTCTTC; d_gene: .; j_gene: TRBJ2-1; v_gene: TRBV3-1/TRBV3-2; abundance: .
CDR3aa: CASSADSPSTDTQYF; CDR3nt: TGTGCCAGCAGTGCAGACAGTCCAAGCACAGATACGCAGTATTTT; d_gene: .; j_gene: TRBJ2-3; v_gene: TRBV28; abundance: .
CDR3aa: CATSDWTGPDQPQHF; CDR3nt: TGTGCCACCAGTGATTGGACAGGGCCAGATCAGCCCCAGCATTTT; d_gene: TRBD1; j_gene: TRBJ1-5; v_gene: TRBV24-1; abundance: .
CDR3aa: CAWKRVGDQPQHF; CDR3nt: TGTGCCTGGAAGAGGGTAGGCGATCAGCCCCAGCATTTT; d_gene: .; j_gene: TRBJ1-5; v_gene: TRBV30; abundance: .
CDR3aa: CASRGRNYGYTF; CDR3nt: TGTGCCAGCAGGGGGCGGAACTATGGCTACACCTTC; d_gene: .; j_gene: TRBJ1-2; v_gene: TRBV5-8; abundance: .
CDR3aa: CASSESGRGTEAFF; CDR3nt: TGCGCCAGCAGTGAGTCCGGTCGGGGCACTGAAGCTTTCTTT; d_gene: .; j_gene: TRBJ1-1; v_gene: TRBV10-1; abundance: .
CDR3aa: CASSLWRQGVEAFF; CDR3nt: TGTGCCAGCAGTTTATGGAGACAGGGGGTTGAAGCTTTCTTT; d_gene: TRBD1; j_gene: TRBJ1-1; v_gene: TRBV28; abundance: .
CDR3aa: CASSITGTVRETQYF; CDR3nt: TGTGCCAGTAGTATAACAGGGACGGTACGAGAGACCCAGTACTTC; d_gene: .; j_gene: TRBJ2-5; v_gene: TRBV19; abundance: .
CDR3aa: CASSDHLYEQYF; CDR3nt: TGTGCCAGCAGTGACCATCTATACGAGCAGTACTTC; d_gene: .; j_gene: TRBJ2-7; v_gene: TRBV2; abundance: .
CDR3aa: CASSSVEKWFGYNEQFF; CDR3nt: TGTGCCAGCAGCTCGGTAGAGAAGTGGTTCGGTTACAATGAGCAGTTCTTC; d_gene: .; j_gene: TRBJ2-1; v_gene: TRBV27; abundance: .
CDR3aa: CASSFLGLSYNEQFF; CDR3nt: TGTGCCAGCAGTTTTCTGGGACTTAGCTACAATGAGCAGTTCTTC; d_gene: .; j_gene: TRBJ2-1; v_gene: TRBV7-8; abundance: .
CDR3aa: CASSQVPGEKLFF; CDR3nt: TGTGCCAGCAGCCAAGTCCCAGGTGAAAAACTGTTTTTT; d_gene: .; j_gene: TRBJ1-4; v_gene: TRBV3-1/TRBV3-2; abundance: few
CDR3aa: CASSETANEQFF; CDR3nt: TGTGCCAGCAGTGAGACTGCGAATGAGCAGTTCTTC; d_gene: .; j_gene: TRBJ2-1; v_gene: TRBV6-1; abundance: .
CDR3aa: CASRRRGGLGYTF; CDR3nt: TGTGCCAGCAGAAGGCGGGGGGGGCTGGGCTACACCTTC; d_gene: .; j_gene: TRBJ1-2; v_gene: TRBV27; abundance: few
CDR3aa: CASSFPQNYGYTF; CDR3nt: TGTGCCAGCAGTTTCCCCCAGAACTATGGCTACACCTTC; d_gene: .; j_gene: TRBJ1-2; v_gene: TRBV12-3/TRBV12-4; abundance: .
CDR3aa: CASGHNIYGYTF; CDR3nt: TGTGCCAGCGGACATAACATTTATGGCTACACCTTC; d_gene: .; j_gene: TRBJ1-2; v_gene: TRBV9; abundance: .
CDR3aa: CATSRGLGQNYGYTF; CDR3nt: TGTGCCACCAGCAGAGGGTTAGGACAAAACTATGGCTACACCTTC; d_gene: .; j_gene: TRBJ1-2; v_gene: TRBV15; abundance: once
CDR3aa: CASRGSGKDTQYF; CDR3nt: TGTGCCAGCAGGGGAAGCGGGAAAGATACGCAGTATTTT; d_gene: TRBD2; j_gene: TRBJ2-3; v_gene: TRBV28; abundance: once